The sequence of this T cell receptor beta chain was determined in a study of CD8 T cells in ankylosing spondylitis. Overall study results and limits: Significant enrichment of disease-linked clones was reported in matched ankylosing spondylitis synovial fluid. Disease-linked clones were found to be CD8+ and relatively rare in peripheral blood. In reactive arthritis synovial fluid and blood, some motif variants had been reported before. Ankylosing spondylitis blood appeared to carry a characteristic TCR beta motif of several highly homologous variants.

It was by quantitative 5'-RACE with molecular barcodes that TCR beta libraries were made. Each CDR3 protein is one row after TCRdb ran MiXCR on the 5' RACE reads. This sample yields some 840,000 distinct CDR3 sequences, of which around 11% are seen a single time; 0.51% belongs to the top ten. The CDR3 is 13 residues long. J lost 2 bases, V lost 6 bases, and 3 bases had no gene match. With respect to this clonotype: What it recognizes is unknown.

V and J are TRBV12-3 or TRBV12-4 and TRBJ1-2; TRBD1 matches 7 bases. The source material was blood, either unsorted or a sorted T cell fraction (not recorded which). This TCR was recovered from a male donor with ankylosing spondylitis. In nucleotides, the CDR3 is TGTGCCAGCAGCGGGACAGCCAACTATGGCTACACCTTC. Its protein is CASSGTANYGYTF.